The clone carrying this T cell receptor (beta chain) has a single count. The antigen is unknown. The data are from a study of a mutant IDH1 vaccine in newly diagnosed glioma. On the study more broadly: Patients' prior therapy spanned radiotherapy, temozolomide, or both; most underwent both. General study points: Pseudoprogression apparently tracked independently of changes in top peripheral T cell clonotypes.

Germline V gene data show CDR1 as SGHNT and CDR2 as YYREEE (reference sequence). The CDR3 has 15 amino acids. V gave up 0 bases and J gave up 3 bases; unmatched junction bases: 5. Regarding time point: week 47, end of study. All doses held 300 ug of mutant IDH1 20-mer peptide, with topical imiquimod. Eight vaccinations reached patients in weeks 1, 3, 5, 7, 11, 15, 19 and 23. The astrocytomas were IDH1-mutant, ATRX-negative, and WHO grade 3 or 4. TCRdb's table, derived via immunoSEQ multiplex PCR, lists solely in-frame clones and lacks some. This sample has more than 30,000 clones, with around 81% found just once.

The chain combines TRBV5-4 with TRBJ2-7; 8 bases match TRBD1. This TCR derives from a man aged 25-40 years with glioma. This material consisted of PBMCs, taken from a glioma patient whose treatment included an IDH1 peptide vaccine. CDR3 amino acids: CASSLAGTGRYEQYF. The CDR3 DNA sequence: TGTGCCAGCAGCTTGGCCGGGACAGGCCGCTACGAGCAGTACTTC.